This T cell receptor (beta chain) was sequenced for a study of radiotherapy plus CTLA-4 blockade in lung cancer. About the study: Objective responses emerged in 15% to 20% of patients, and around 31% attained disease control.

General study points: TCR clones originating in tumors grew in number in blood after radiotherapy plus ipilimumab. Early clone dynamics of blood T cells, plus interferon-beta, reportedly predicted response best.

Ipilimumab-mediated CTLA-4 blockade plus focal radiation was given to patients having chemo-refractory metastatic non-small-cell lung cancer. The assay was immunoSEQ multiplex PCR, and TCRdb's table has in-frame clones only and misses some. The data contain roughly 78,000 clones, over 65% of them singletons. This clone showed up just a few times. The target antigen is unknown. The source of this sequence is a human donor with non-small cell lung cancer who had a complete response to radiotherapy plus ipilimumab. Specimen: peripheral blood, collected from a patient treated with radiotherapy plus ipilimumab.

For the CDR3, the DNA is TGTGCCAGCAGTGAAGCGGGAGGCTATGGCTACACCTTC. Translated, it gives CASSEAGGYGYTF. This chain joins TRBV6-1 and TRBJ1-2, with D unclear. This CDR3 contains 13 residues. Germline lookup yields CDR1 MNHNS and CDR2 SASEGT. Trimming cost V 0 bases and J 4 bases, with 6 bases left between them.